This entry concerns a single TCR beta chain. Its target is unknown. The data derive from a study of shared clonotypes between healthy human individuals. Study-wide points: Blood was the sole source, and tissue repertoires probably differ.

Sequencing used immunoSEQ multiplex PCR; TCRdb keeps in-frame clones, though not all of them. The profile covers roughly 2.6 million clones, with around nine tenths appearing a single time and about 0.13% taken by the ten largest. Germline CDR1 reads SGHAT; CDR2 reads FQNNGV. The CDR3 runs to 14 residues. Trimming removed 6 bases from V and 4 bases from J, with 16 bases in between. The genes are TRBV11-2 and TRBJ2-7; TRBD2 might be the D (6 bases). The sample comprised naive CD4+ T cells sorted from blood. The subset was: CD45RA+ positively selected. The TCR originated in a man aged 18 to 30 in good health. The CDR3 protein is CASRVGGVGYEQYF. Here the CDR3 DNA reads TGTGCCAGCAGGGTGGGGGGAGTAGGTTACGAGCAGTACTTC.